This entry describes one TCR beta chain. This clonotype was counted many times. The antigen it binds to is not known. Per-base quality was not reported, and no clone a single base away is much larger than it. These data come from a study of glioma-infiltrating T cells (dated by TCRdb to the mid-2010s). For the study in its entirety: Sequencing of TCR alpha- and beta-chain repertoires was performed on glioma tissue, on non-neoplastic brain tissue, and on matched peripheral blood mononuclear cells. The paired cohort was made up of three low-grade glioma patients, 7 to 9 primary glioblastoma patients and three non-glioma patients who contributed non-neoplastic brain tissue. To measure how far tissue and blood T-cell populations diverged, each tissue-infiltrating repertoire was compared against the peripheral blood repertoire of the same patient. Summary of the overall study and its limitations: In non-neoplastic patients, VJ-independent divergence between tissue and blood fell below expectation, whereas in all gliomas, and especially in low-grade gliomas, the divergence rose above expectation. Small numbers underpinned the group comparisons: roughly 8 glioblastoma patients, three low-grade glioma patients and three non-neoplastic patients. Only a very small number of CDR3 sequences turned up in both tissue and blood, a result put down to high CDR3 diversity combined with limited sampling.

From the cysteine up to the phenylalanine, the CDR3 has a length of 15 residues. Only the CDR3 part of the read is kept: 45 bases, read in frame from the first base. CDR1 and CDR2 are read off the germline V gene (reference sequence) as LNHDA and SQIVND. V and J are truncated by 3 bases and 4 bases respectively, leaving an intervening sequence of 16 bases. TCR alpha and beta CDR3 regions were amplified with the iRepertoire nested amplicon-rescue multiplex PCR (arm-PCR) platform from RNA. For one-step reverse transcription and amplification, roughly 85-400 ng of tissue mRNA or PBMC total RNA was used as input. Following bead purification, Illumina adapters were added through a secondary multiplex PCR, and the libraries were then gel-purified between 200 and 400 bp. Internal 6-nucleotide barcodes were carried by the libraries and were used for demultiplexing. Sequencing of the libraries was done on an Illumina MiSeq using 2x220 or 2x250 nucleotide paired-end reads. In the paper's pipeline: FLASH 1.2.11 was used to merge paired reads, and BWA-MEM then aligned the reads to the GRCh37 human genome before TRA and TRB reads were extracted. V and J assignment used an IMGT-derived reference of cassette sequences and CDR3 motifs that included pseudogenes. Reads were translated in three frames, and productive CDR3s were defined as those with a C...FGXG motif and no stop codons. Unique combinations of V-J cassette pair and CDR3 amino acid sequence were defined as clonotypes. Reads were filtered by Hamming distance, thresholded by each sample's sequence error rate in mapped regions. TCRdb's own reprocessing of the public reads used fastp at Q25 and MiXCR and kept productive beta chains. Rows with one shared CDR3 protein collapse into an entry with the most common genes and DNA. The V and J calls, along with clone size, are taken from TCRdb and not from the paper's own processing. This sample gives approximately 10,000 distinct CDR3 sequences in total; around three fifths of them show up just once. The ten most abundant clones make up around 20% of the sample.

This receptor chain uses TRBV19 and TRBJ2-7, with a weak D call of TRBD1 (6 bases match). Sequenced: glioma tissue, nonneoplastic brain tissue, or PBMCs (not recorded which). The sequence came from a human donor with low-grade glioma or glioblastoma, undergoing nonglioma brain surgery, or in good health (not recorded which). DNA sequence: TGTGCCAGTAGTATTGGGCAGGGGCCTTTTTACGAGCAGTACTTC. Translation gives CASSIGQGPFYEQYF.